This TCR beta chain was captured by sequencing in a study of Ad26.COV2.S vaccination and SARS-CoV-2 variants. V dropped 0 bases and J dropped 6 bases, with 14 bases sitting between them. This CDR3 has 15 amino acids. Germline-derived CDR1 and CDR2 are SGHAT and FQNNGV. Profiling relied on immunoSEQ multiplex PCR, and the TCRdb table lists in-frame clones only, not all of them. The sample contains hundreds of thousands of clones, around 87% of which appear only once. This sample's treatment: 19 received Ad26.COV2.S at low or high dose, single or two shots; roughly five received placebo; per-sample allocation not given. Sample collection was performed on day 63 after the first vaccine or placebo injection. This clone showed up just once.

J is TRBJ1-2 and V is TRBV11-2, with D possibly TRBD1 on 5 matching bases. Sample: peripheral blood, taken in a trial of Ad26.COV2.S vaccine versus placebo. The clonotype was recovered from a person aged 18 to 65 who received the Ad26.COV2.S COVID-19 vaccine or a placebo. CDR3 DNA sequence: TGTGCCAGCAGCTTAGACCTGACAGTGTCTCATGGCTACACCTTC. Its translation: CASSLDLTVSHGYTF.